The clone carrying this T cell receptor beta chain was detected only a few times. Its antigen is undetermined. The intended depth for sequencing was 1 in 200,000 to 1 in 1 million T cells. Clones were sequenced by immunoSEQ multiplex PCR, and TCRdb holds only the in-frame ones, with some missing. The sample records 100,000 or so clones, approximately 58% being singletons. The source of roughly 1.9 micrograms of genomic DNA for TCR beta libraries was cryopreserved PBMCs. The sample belongs to a study of cytotoxic CD8 clonotypes in ibrutinib-treated CLL. At the level of the study: Average yields of approximately 260,000 productive templates and 94,082 productive rearrangements characterized the samples. Study-wide results and caveats: At ibrutinib response, clonality increased, and at progression it declined back toward baseline.

This clonotype originated in a human donor with chronic lymphocytic leukemia. This specimen was PBMCs, taken after 24 months of ibrutinib treatment.

CDR3 residues: CASSSDREIFDGYTF. In nucleotides, the CDR3 is TGTGCCAGCAGCTCCGACAGGGAAATATTTGATGGCTACACCTTC. The V and J genes are TRBV7-8 and TRBJ1-2, with 7 bases aligning to TRBD1. The CDR3 is 15 residues long. The germline V gene encodes CDR1 SGHVS and CDR2 FQNEAQ. Trimming cost V 4 bases and J 6 bases; bases outside gene matches: 11.